The 12 T cell receptor beta chains reported below all come from one sample, sequenced in a study of early T cells in non-severe SARS-CoV-2 infection. MiXCR was run by TCRdb on the 5' RACE reads, yielding one entry per CDR3 protein. The table lists approximately 32,000 distinct CDR3 sequences, 3% to 5% of them singletons. The sample comprised whole blood. The receptors come from an adult who was a healthcare worker with PCR-confirmed SARS-CoV-2 infection or an uninfected control (not recorded which).

This clonotype was observed at least ten times. The V and J genes are TRBV5-1 and TRBJ2-5; 9 bases align to TRBD1. Trimming took 2 bases from V and 9 from J; bases not matched to a gene: 11. The germline gives CDR1 SGHRS, CDR2 YFSETQ. This CDR3 contains 15 residues. CDR3 residues: CASSFTGGPLTAQYF. CDR3 in DNA: TGCGCCAGCAGCTTTACAGGGGGCCCGTTGACGGCCCAGTACTTC.

Note on this clonotype: It may be a read error: a sequence one base away is much more abundant. The chain uses TRBV6-1 and TRBJ1-2, with unresolved D. The germline gives CDR1 MNHNS, CDR2 SASEGT. CDR3 size: 11 residues. V was cut by 6 bases and J by 10 bases, with 12 bases left in between. Here the CDR3 reads CASREWRAYTF. The CDR3 DNA sequence: TGTGCCAGCAGAGAATGGAGGGCCTACACCTTC.

In its sample, this clonotype was seen many times. V is TRBV7-6 and J is TRBJ2-1, with a weak D call TRBD1 (6 bases). CDR3 length: 14 amino acids. V shed 5 bases and J shed 0 bases, with 8 bases lying between them. From germline, CDR1 is SGHVS and CDR2 FNYEAQ. The CDR3 nucleotides are TGTGCCAGCAGCACCAGGGGCTCCTACAATGAGCAGTTCTTC. The encoded protein is CASSTRGSYNEQFF.

This clonotype was counted many times. The genes are TRBV20-1 and TRBJ2-7, with a possible D match to TRBD2 (6 bases). The length of the CDR3 is 12 residues. The V end lost 3 bases, the J end lost 1 base, and 7 bases lay between the germline ends. Germline CDR1 and CDR2: DFQATT and SNEGSKA (reference sequence). The CDR3 nucleotides are TGCAGTGCTAGCCGGGAGTCCTACGAGCAGTACTTC. The encoded protein is CSASRESYEQYF.

This clonotype showed up many times. As DNA, the CDR3 is TGTGCCAGCAGTTTAGCGGACAGCTATAATTCACCCCTCCACTTT. The encoded protein is CASSLADSYNSPLHF. This chain connects TRBV12-3 or TRBV12-4 to TRBJ1-6, with D possibly being TRBD1 (6 bases). The CDR3 is 15 amino acids. Trimming took off 0 bases at V and 3 bases at J, with 6 bases between the two ends.

This clonotype was seen ten or more times. The chain recombines TRBV18 with TRBJ2-7; D gene uncertain. The CDR3 contains 13 residues. Germline-derived CDR1 and CDR2 are KGHSH and LQKENI. V lost 2 bases to trimming and J lost 1 base, with 6 bases between them. The CDR3 loop is CASSPAGSYEQYF. DNA of the CDR3: TGTGCCAGCTCACCAGCAGGTTCCTACGAGCAGTACTTC.

This clonotype was observed many times. The chain uses TRBV20-1 and TRBJ1-5; D is uncertain. Germline V CDR1 and CDR2: DFQATT, SNEGSKA (reference sequence). The CDR3 runs 15 residues. V was shortened by 4 bases and J by 2 bases, with 15 bases between the two germline ends. The CDR3 protein is CSAKNVWYGNQPQHF. CDR3 DNA sequence: TGCAGTGCTAAAAACGTGTGGTACGGCAATCAGCCCCAGCATTTT.

This clonotype has a count of ten or more. The V call is TRBV11-3, the J call TRBJ2-1; either TRBD1 or TRBD2 may fit D (5 bases each). The CDR3 is 13 residues long. CDR1 is SGHNT and CDR2 is YENEEA in the germline V gene. V lost 1 base to trimming and J lost 8 bases, with 9 bases between them. The CDR3 sequence is CASSLVRGDEQFF. The CDR3 DNA follows: TGTGCCAGCAGCTTAGTAAGGGGAGATGAGCAGTTCTTC.

This clonotype was observed many times. V and J are TRBV6-5 and TRBJ1-1; weak D call: TRBD1 (6 bases). Deletions cut 0 bases from V and 2 bases from J, with 10 bases between. The CDR3 extends over 15 amino acids. Germline CDR1 MNHEY, CDR2 SVGAGI. The CDR3 is CASSYSGGGNTEAFF. The CDR3 coding sequence is TGTGCCAGCAGTTACTCAGGGGGGGGTAACACTGAAGCTTTCTTT.

In this sample, this clonotype turned up many times. V gene TRBV20-1 combines with J gene TRBJ1-1, with a tentative D call TRBD1 (6 bases). CDR3 length: 14 residues. CDR1 and CDR2 (germline): DFQATT, SNEGSKA (reference sequence). V lost 3 bases and J 5 bases, leaving 16 bases between the germline ends. The CDR3 region is CSASPGGRLTEAFF. CDR3 DNA: TGCAGTGCTAGTCCCGGGGGGCGACTAACTGAAGCTTTCTTT.

The sample holds a few counts of this clonotype. The genes are TRBV29-1 and TRBJ1-1; tentatively, D is TRBD1 (6 bases). From germline, CDR1 is SQVTM and CDR2 ANQGSEA. Trimming left V 3 bases short and J 3 bases short, with 11 bases between. CDR3 size: 13 residues. The chain's CDR3 is CSVDRGRYTEAFF. CDR3 in DNA: TGCAGCGTTGACAGGGGCCGCTACACTGAAGCTTTCTTT.

This clonotype was observed many times. V usage is TRBV7-6 and J usage is TRBJ2-2, with D unresolved. V shed 1 base and J shed 1 base, with 7 bases lying between them. The CDR3 runs 15 residues. CDR1 SGHVS and CDR2 FNYEAQ come from the germline V gene. The DNA for the CDR3 is TGTGCCAGCAGCTTAGTATGGGGGAACACCGGGGAGCTGTTTTTT. Translated: CASSLVWGNTGELFF.